This is a list of T cell receptor beta chains from one sample in a study of T cell responses to AZD1222 COVID-19 vaccine. This table comes from immunoSEQ multiplex PCR, and its TCRdb copy is limited to in-frame clones, with some not included. The sample has 99,000 or so clones, around 89% seen once; the top ten hold 9% to 9.5%. Sequenced material: peripheral blood, taken on day 0 of AZD1222 vaccination. These receptors came from an adult in good health. Each CDR3 is given with its conserved first and last residue. The D gene is left open where the match is weak. The size entry is marked missing in some rows and otherwise reads once, few, many or a size class.

abundance | d_gene | j_gene | v_gene | CDR3nt | CDR3aa
- | TRBD2 | TRBJ2-2 | TRBV7-9 | TGTGCCAGCAGCCCGAGGGGAGGGGCCACCGGGGAGCTGTTTTTT | CASSPRGGATGELFF
- | - | TRBJ2-1 | TRBV7-6 | TGTGCCAGCAGCCCGACAGGATCCTACAATGAGCAGTTCTTC | CASSPTGSYNEQFF
- | TRBD1 | TRBJ2-7 | TRBV5-7 | TGTGCCAGCAGACTTGACAGGGTCAGCTCCTACGAGCAGTACTTC | CASRLDRVSSYEQYF
once | - | TRBJ1-3 | TRBV9 | TGTGCCAGCAGCGAAAGCCCCTCTGGAAACACCATATATTTT | CASSESPSGNTIYF
- | - | TRBJ2-3 | TRBV28 | TGTGCCAGCAGGGGGACGCTCACAGATACGCAGTATTTT | CASRGTLTDTQYF
- | - | TRBJ1-1 | TRBV2 | TGTGCCAGCAAACAGGGAGGGTATGAAGCTTTCTTT | CASKQGGYEAFF
- | TRBD1 | TRBJ1-2 | TRBV2 | TGTGCCAGCAGTGAAGAGAGGACAGGGGCCTATGGCTACACCTTC | CASSEERTGAYGYTF
- | TRBD2 | TRBJ2-7 | TRBV9 | TGTGCCAGCAGCGTATCTAGCGGCCAGGAGCAGTACTTC | CASSVSSGQEQYF
once | - | TRBJ1-5 | TRBV6-5 | TGTGCCAGCAGTCCGCAGGGTCAGCCCCAGCATTTT | CASSPQGQPQHF
- | - | TRBJ2-5 | TRBV6-5 | TGTGCCAGCAGTCTACCGGGGGCCCGAGAGACCCAGTACTTC | CASSLPGARETQYF
- | - | TRBJ2-7 | TRBV29-1 | TGCAGCGTTGAATCTGGGTGGGAGCAGTACTTC | CSVESGWEQYF
- | - | TRBJ2-7 | TRBV6-2/TRBV6-3 | TGTGCCAGCAGTTATGGACTTCACGAGCAGTACTTC | CASSYGLHEQYF
- | - | TRBJ1-2 | TRBV27 | TGTGCCAGCAGTTTATCTGGGCTCTATGGCTACACCTTC | CASSLSGLYGYTF
- | TRBD2 | TRBJ2-1 | TRBV4-3 | TGCGCCAGCAGCCTACCCGGGACTAGATTGTTCTTC | CASSLPGTRLFF
- | TRBD1 | TRBJ2-3 | TRBV10-3 | TGTGCCATCAGCGGACAGGTTGGGTTTACTAGCACAGATACGCAGTATTTT | CAISGQVGFTSTDTQYF
- | - | TRBJ1-5 | TRBV5-8 | TGTGCCAGCAGCTGGGACGTTGGTCAGCCCCAGCATTTT | CASSWDVGQPQHF
- | - | TRBJ2-4 | TRBV5-1 | TGCGCCAGCAGCCCCGTTCGGGGCGCCATTCAGTACTTC | CASSPVRGAIQYF
- | TRBD2 | TRBJ2-2 | TRBV6-6 | TGTGCCAGCAGTTACTTGCGGGAGTCACCCGGGGAGCTGTTTTTT | CASSYLRESPGELFF
- | TRBD2 | TRBJ2-7 | TRBV25-1 | TGTGCCAGCAGTGGGGGACTAGCGCACGAGCAGTACTTC | CASSGGLAHEQYF
- | TRBD2 | TRBJ2-1 | TRBV4-1 | TGCGCCAGCAGCCAAGATGGTAGTAGCGGGAGGTTCGATGAGCAGTTCTTC | CASSQDGSSGRFDEQFF
- | - | TRBJ2-2 | TRBV6-5 | TGTGCCAGCAGTTACCCCCAGGGGGGGACCGGGGAGCTGTTTTTT | CASSYPQGGTGELFF
- | TRBD1 | TRBJ1-2 | TRBV27 | TGTGCCAGCAGTTTAGGCAGGGGGCGCCGAAACTATGGCTACACCTTC | CASSLGRGRRNYGYTF
- | - | TRBJ2-2 | TRBV28 | TGTGCCAGCAACCCGGGGGACAGGAACACCGGGGAGCTGTTTTTT | CASNPGDRNTGELFF
- | - | TRBJ1-1 | TRBV27 | TGTGCCAGCAGAGGTCCAGGAAGGTGGACTGAAGCTTTCTTT | CASRGPGRWTEAFF
- | - | TRBJ1-2 | TRBV19 | TGTGCCAGTAGTATTGGGGTTGATGGCTACACCTTC | CASSIGVDGYTF
few | - | TRBJ1-3 | TRBV5-4 | TGTGCCAGCAGCCCAGGAGCTGGAAACACCATATATTTT | CASSPGAGNTIYF
- | - | TRBJ1-5 | TRBV6-6 | TGTGCCAGCAGTTACTCCGACGGGTCTTGGCAGCCCCAGCATTTT | CASSYSDGSWQPQHF
- | - | TRBJ1-5 | TRBV13 | TGTGCCAGCAGCTCCCGAAATCAGCCCCAGCATTTT | CASSSRNQPQHF
- | - | TRBJ1-2 | TRBV28 | TGTGCCAGCAGTTCTCTGTCGGAGGTTTATGGCTACACCTTC | CASSSLSEVYGYTF
- | TRBD2 | TRBJ2-7 | TRBV7-2 | TGTGCCAGCAGCTACACTAGCGGACCCTCCTACGAGCAGTACTTC | CASSYTSGPSYEQYF
- | TRBD1 | TRBJ1-5 | TRBV10-3 | TGTGCCATCAGTGAGCAAAAGACAGGGGTTCAGCCCCAGCATTTT | CAISEQKTGVQPQHF
- | TRBD1 | TRBJ2-7 | TRBV15 | TGTGCCACCAGCAAACCGGGACAGGGCTACGAGCAGTACTTC | CATSKPGQGYEQYF
- | TRBD2 | TRBJ2-3 | TRBV2 | TGTGCCAGCAGTGAATCACTAGCGGGAGGCACAGATACGCAGTATTTT | CASSESLAGGTDTQYF
- | - | TRBJ1-1 | TRBV19 | TGTGCCAGTAGTATGGGGAGGGGAGCTTTCTTT | CASSMGRGAFF
- | - | TRBJ2-1 | TRBV6-5 | TGTGCCAGCAGCCTCAAGCCCACAGGAATTGAGTTCTTC | CASSLKPTGIEFF
- | - | TRBJ2-3 | TRBV3-1/TRBV3-2 | TGTGCCAGCAGCCTCCCCACAGATACGCAGTATTTT | CASSLPTDTQYF
- | - | TRBJ2-5 | TRBV3-1/TRBV3-2 | TGTGCCAGCAGCCTCCCACAGGGTCGCCAAGAGACCCAGTACTTC | CASSLPQGRQETQYF
- | - | TRBJ2-7 | TRBV7-9 | TGTGCCAGCAGCTGGGGATTATTGGAATCCTACGAGCAGTACTTC | CASSWGLLESYEQYF
- | TRBD1 | TRBJ2-5 | TRBV24-1 | TGTGCCACCAGTGACCCAGGGACAGCACAAGAGACCCAGTACTTC | CATSDPGTAQETQYF